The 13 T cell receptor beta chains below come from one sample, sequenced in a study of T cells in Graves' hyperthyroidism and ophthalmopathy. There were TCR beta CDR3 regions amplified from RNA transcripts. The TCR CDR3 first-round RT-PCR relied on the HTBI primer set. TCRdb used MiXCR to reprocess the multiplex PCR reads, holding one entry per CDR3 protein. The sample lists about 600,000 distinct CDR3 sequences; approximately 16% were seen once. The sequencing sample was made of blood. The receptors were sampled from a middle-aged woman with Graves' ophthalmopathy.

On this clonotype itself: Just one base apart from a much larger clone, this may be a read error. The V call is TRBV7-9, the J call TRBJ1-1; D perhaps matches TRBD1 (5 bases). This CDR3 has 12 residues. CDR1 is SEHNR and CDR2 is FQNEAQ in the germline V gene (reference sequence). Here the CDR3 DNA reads TGTGCCAGCAGCTTATCGGGGGAGGAAGCTTGCTTT. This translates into CASSLSGEEACF.

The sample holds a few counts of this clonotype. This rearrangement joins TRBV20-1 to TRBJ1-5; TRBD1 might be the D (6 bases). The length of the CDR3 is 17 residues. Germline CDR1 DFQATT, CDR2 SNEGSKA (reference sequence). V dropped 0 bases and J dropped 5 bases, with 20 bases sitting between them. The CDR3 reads CSARDERGAQGYQPQHF. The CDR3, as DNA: TGCAGTGCTAGAGATGAGCGGGGGGCGCAGGGGTATCAGCCCCAGCATTTT.

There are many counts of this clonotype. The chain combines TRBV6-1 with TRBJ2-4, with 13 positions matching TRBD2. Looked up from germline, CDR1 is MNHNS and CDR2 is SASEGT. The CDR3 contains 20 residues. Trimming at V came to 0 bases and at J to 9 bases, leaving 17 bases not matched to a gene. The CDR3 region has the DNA TGTGCCAGCAGTGAAGCGGCCAGGGGGACTAGCGGGACTCTCAAGATCATTCAGTACTTC. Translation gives CASSEAARGTSGTLKIIQYF.

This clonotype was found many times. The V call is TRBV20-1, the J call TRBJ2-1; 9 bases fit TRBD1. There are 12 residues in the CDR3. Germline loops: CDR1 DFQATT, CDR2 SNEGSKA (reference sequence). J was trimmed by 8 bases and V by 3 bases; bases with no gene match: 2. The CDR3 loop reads CSARRTGDEQFF. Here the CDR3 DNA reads TGCAGTGCTAGGAGGACAGGGGATGAGCAGTTCTTC.

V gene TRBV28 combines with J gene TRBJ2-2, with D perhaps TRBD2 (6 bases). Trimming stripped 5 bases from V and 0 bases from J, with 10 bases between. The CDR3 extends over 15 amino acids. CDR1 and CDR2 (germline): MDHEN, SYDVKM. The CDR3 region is CASSPRGTNTGELFF. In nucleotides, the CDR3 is TGTGCCAGCAGTCCTCGGGGGACGAACACCGGGGAGCTGTTTTTT.

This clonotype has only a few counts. This CDR3 reads CASSRDRVVGTQYF. CDR3 DNA: TGTGCCAGCAGCCGGGACAGGGTTGTCGGTACGCAGTATTTT. The rearrangement joins TRBV14 to TRBJ2-3; TRBD1 matches 9 bases. Germline CDR1 is SGHDN and CDR2 is FVKESK. The CDR3 is 14 amino acids. Trimming cost V 4 bases and J 8 bases; bases outside gene matches: 7.

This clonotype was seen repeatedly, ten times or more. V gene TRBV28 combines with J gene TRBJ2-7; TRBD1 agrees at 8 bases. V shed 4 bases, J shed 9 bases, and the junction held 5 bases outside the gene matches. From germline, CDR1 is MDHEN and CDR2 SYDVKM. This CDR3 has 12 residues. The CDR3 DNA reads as TGTGCCAGCAGTTCCCTACAGGGGGGGCAGTACTTC. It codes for CASSSLQGGQYF.

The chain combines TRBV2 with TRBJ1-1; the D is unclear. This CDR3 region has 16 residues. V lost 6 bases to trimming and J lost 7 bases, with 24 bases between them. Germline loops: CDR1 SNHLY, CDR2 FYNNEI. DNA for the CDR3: TGTGCCAGCAGCTACACATCACCACTAGTTCCCTGTGAAGCTTTCTTT. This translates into CASSYTSPLVPCEAFF.

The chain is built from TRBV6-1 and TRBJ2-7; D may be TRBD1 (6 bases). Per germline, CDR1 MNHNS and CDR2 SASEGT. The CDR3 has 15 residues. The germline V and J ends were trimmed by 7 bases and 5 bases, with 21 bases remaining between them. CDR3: CASNSNGQSWDEQYF. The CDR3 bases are TGTGCCAGCAACTCCAACGGACAGTCTTGGGACGAGCAGTACTTC.

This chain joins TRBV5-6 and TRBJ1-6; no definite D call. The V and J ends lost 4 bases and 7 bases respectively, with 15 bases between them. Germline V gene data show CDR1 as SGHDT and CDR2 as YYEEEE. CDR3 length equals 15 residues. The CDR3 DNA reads TGTGCCAGCAGCCTGACAATAGCTCCCAATTCACCCCTCCACTTT. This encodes CASSLTIAPNSPLHF.

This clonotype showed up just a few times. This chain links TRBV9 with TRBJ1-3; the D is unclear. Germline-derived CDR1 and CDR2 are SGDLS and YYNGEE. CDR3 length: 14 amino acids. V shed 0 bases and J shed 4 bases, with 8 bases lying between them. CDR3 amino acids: CASSVGTAGNTIYF. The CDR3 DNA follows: TGTGCCAGCAGCGTAGGTACAGCCGGAAACACCATATATTTT. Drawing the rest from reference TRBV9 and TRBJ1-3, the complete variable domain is DSGVTQTPKHLITATGQRVTLRCSPRSGDLSVYWYQQSLDQGLQFLIQYYNGEERAKGNILERFSAQQFPDLHSELNLSSLELGDSALYFCASSVGTAGNTIYFGEGSWLTVV.

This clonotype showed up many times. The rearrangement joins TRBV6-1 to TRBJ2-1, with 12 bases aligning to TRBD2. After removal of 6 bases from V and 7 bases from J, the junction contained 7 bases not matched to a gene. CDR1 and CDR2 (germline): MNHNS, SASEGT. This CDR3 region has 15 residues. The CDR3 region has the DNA TGTGCCAGCAGCTGGACTAGCGGGACAAGGAATGAGCAGTTCTTC. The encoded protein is CASSWTSGTRNEQFF.

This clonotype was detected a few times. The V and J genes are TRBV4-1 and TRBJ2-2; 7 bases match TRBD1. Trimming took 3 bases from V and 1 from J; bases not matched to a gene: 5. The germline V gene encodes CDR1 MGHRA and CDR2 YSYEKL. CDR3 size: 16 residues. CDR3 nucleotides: TGCGCCAGCAGCCAGGGGGACAGACAGAACACCGGGGAGCTGTTTTTT. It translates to CASSQGDRQNTGELFF.